This T cell receptor beta chain is from a study of CD8 T cells in Susac syndrome (dated by TCRdb to between 2018 and 2021). In terms of the full investigation: Repertoire sequencing was used to test whether CD8+ T cell activation and differentiation in Susac syndrome was antigen driven.

Peripheral blood CD8+ and CD4+ T cells from healthy donors, Susac syndrome patients and multiple sclerosis patients were profiled using high-throughput TCR beta sequencing. Healthy donors were included as age- and sex-matched controls. CD8+ TEMRA cells were enriched by FACS, while bulk CD8+ and CD4+ T cells were purified by magnetic negative isolation. Blood was collected in EDTA tubes and processed within 24 hours, with PBMCs isolated through density gradient centrifugation. PBMCs intended for TCR sequencing were frozen in liquid nitrogen and were later thawed in a 37 degrees C water bath. The sorted or isolated CD4+, CD8+ and CD8+ TEMRA cells had a purity of 90% or higher. Overall results and qualifications from the work: The study acknowledged that relatively few individuals were included in the TCR sequencing and HLA analysis.

Remarks on this clonotype: Its recognized antigen is unknown. Base qualities are missing; no much larger clone stands one base away.

RNA was extracted with the RNeasy kit and 0.5 to 1 ug was reverse transcribed using random hexamers. The immunoSEQ multiplex PCR assay, which covers 54 Vbeta and 13 Jbeta segments, was used to amplify TCR beta CDR3 regions. To correct PCR amplification bias, a synthetic template baseline was used for both primer optimization and computational correction. In the authors' own workflow: Reads were annotated to V, D and J genes per IMGT and analyzed with immunoSEQ Analyzer, keeping only productive sequences. Clonality was computed as one minus Shannon entropy normalized by log2 of the number of productive unique sequences. Public and private clones were assessed among the 100 most prevalent clones of each patient and control. A clone was defined as Susac-specific if it was absent from the healthy and MS cohorts, from some 1,100 published viral clones and from other ImmuneACCESS disease sequences. The public reads were run again by TCRdb, first through fastp at Q25 and then through MiXCR, and only productive beta chains were kept. Each entry is one CDR3 protein sequence, shown with its most common DNA and genes. The V and J calls were not made by the authors but by TCRdb's processing. The sample table lists 180,000 or so distinct CDR3 sequences, about 95% of them with a count of one. The top ten clones comprise 0.11% to 0.15% of the sample.

Via the germline V gene (reference sequence), CDR1 is LGHDT and CDR2 YNNKEL. The CDR3 spans 12 residues, from the cysteine through the phenylalanine. Only CDR3 DNA is held: 36 bases, read in frame from base 1. V loses 4 bases of germline sequence and J loses 3 bases, and the interval between the two ends is 4 bases. This TCR was recovered from a human donor in good health. Material for sequencing was CD4+ T cells from PBMCs. The chain employs TRBV3-1 and TRBJ1-5; too little of a D gene remains to name it. The DNA sequence reads TGTGCCAGCAGCCCCGCCAATCAGCCCCAGCATTTT. The resulting protein is CASSPANQPQHF.